Each of the 23 T cell receptor beta chains below was sequenced from the same sample in a study of beta chain features in type 1 diabetes. General study results and limits: TCRB CDR3 length was moderately but significantly reduced in all four CD4+ subsets of Type 1 diabetes patients.

Reverse transcription of all isolated RNA meant that expressed TCRB transcripts were sequenced. Using immunoSEQ multiplex PCR, the repertoire was profiled, and TCRdb retains in-frame clones only, with some absent. The profile shows 350,000 to 400,000 clones, around 12% of them singletons. These receptors' antigens are unknown. The sample taken for sequencing was naive CD4+ T cells from blood. These TCRs come from a woman aged 18-35 years with type 1 diabetes.

The chain employs TRBV7-9 and TRBJ2-3; D is uncertain. V was trimmed by 4 bases and J by 2 bases, leaving 16 bases between them. The CDR3 has 16 residues. Per germline, CDR1 SEHNR and CDR2 FQNEAQ (reference sequence). The CDR3 coding sequence is TGTGCCAGCAGCTCTATTGCCCTCGGTGTCACAGATACGCAGTATTTT. This sequence encodes CASSSIALGVTDTQYF.

The genes are TRBV7-2 and TRBJ1-3, with D maybe TRBD1 (5 bases). V was pared by 5 bases and J by 4 bases, with 21 bases between. The length of the CDR3 is 17 residues. From germline, CDR1 is SGHTA and CDR2 FQGNSA. This chain's CDR3 is CASSPQFGGGEGNTIYF. The DNA for the CDR3 is TGTGCCAGCAGCCCCCAATTCGGGGGAGGAGAAGGAAACACCATATATTTT. Complete variable domain (other parts from reference TRBV7-2 and TRBJ1-3): GAGVSQSPSNKVTEKGKDVELRCDPISGHTALYWYRQSLGQGLEFLIYFQGNSAPDKSGLPSDRFSAERTGGSVSTLTIQRTQQEDSAVYLCASSPQFGGGEGNTIYFGEGSWLTVV.

This clone was detected only a few times. The chain recombines TRBV7-2 with TRBJ2-5, with 7 bases matching TRBD2. The CDR3 totals 13 residues. Germline CDR1 and CDR2: SGHTA and FQGNSA. V trimming: 4 bases; J trimming: 5 bases; junction bases outside the gene matches: 4. The CDR3 DNA is TGTGCCAGCAGCTCCCTGGGAGGGGAGACCCAGTACTTC. Translating it yields CASSSLGGETQYF.

The V gene is TRBV14, the J gene TRBJ2-7; possible D gene TRBD2, 6 bases. Between the trimmed V and J ends, which lost 4 bases and 4 bases, there was a span of 14 bases. This CDR3 spans 14 amino acids. Germline loops: CDR1 SGHDN, CDR2 FVKESK. The CDR3 DNA is TGTGCCAGCAGCCGCCAATCTGGGGGGTACGAGCAGTACTTC. Residues: CASSRQSGGYEQYF.

The rearrangement uses TRBV7-2 and TRBJ2-7; possible D gene TRBD2, 6 bases. V lost 5 bases, J lost 6 bases, and 20 bases lay in between. Germline V gene data show CDR1 as SGHTA and CDR2 as FQGNSA. The CDR3 is made up of 15 amino acids. The CDR3 spells CASSLHSGVVSEQYF. For the CDR3, the DNA is TGTGCCAGCAGCCTCCACTCGGGGGTGGTCTCCGAGCAGTACTTC.

This clone occurred a few times. This chain connects TRBV11-3 to TRBJ2-2; 10 bases fit TRBD1. This CDR3 contains 14 residues. The germline V gene has CDR1 SGHNT and CDR2 YENEEA. Trimming removed 7 bases from V and 6 bases from J; junction bases left unmatched: 5. CDR3 nucleotide sequence: TGTGCCAGCACCTTGGGGACAGGGGCCGGGGAGCTGTTTTTT. Its protein is CASTLGTGAGELFF. Full variable domain (remainder filled in from reference TRBV11-3 and TRBJ2-2): EAGVVQSPRYKIIEKKQPVAFWCNPISGHNTLYWYLQNLGQGPELLIRYENEEAVDDSQLPKDRFSAERLKGVDSTLKIQPAELGDSAVYLCASTLGTGAGELFFGEGSRLTVL.

The chain is built from TRBV4-1 and TRBJ1-2; TRBD1 is a possible D gene (5 bases). The germline gives CDR1 MGHRA, CDR2 YSYEKL. Trimming cost V 0 bases and J 2 bases, with 16 bases left between them. This CDR3 spans 17 amino acids. This CDR3 is CASSQDYLPGPNYGYTF. DNA of the CDR3: TGCGCCAGCAGCCAAGATTACTTGCCAGGGCCAAACTATGGCTACACCTTC.

This clone was observed a handful of times. This chain connects TRBV5-4 to TRBJ1-1, with TRBD1 as a possible D gene (5 bases). The CDR3 has 15 amino acids. V lost 4 bases to trimming and J lost 0 bases, with 13 bases between them. Germline loops: CDR1 SGHNT, CDR2 YYREEE (reference sequence). CDR3 in DNA: TGTGCCAGCAGCCCACAGGTTTCCATGAACACTGAAGCTTTCTTT. This translates into CASSPQVSMNTEAFF.

This clone was detected a few times. CDR3 DNA sequence: TGTGCCAGCAGTTGGACCGGGACAGGGTTTGGCTACACCTTC. It codes for CASSWTGTGFGYTF. The gene calls are TRBV25-1 and TRBJ1-2, with TRBD1 matching 9 bases. Germline assignment: CDR1 MGHDK and CDR2 SYGVNS. The CDR3 sequence is 14 residues long. The junction had 8 bases not matched to a gene; V was cut back by 5 bases and J by 7 bases.

This sequence joins TRBV28 and TRBJ1-2; the D gene is possibly TRBD1 (6 bases). Germline loops: CDR1 MDHEN, CDR2 SYDVKM. Trimming left V 5 bases short and J 4 bases short, with 20 bases between. The CDR3 loop spans 16 amino acids. As DNA, the CDR3 is TGTGCCAGCAGTCCAGGACAGACTCTTTCTACCTATGGCTACACCTTC. This encodes CASSPGQTLSTYGYTF.

This clone occurred a few times. V is TRBV30 and J is TRBJ2-1; TRBD2 is a possible D gene (6 bases). Per the germline V gene, CDR1 is GTSNPN and CDR2 is SVGIG (reference sequence). Trimming took 2 bases from V and 4 from J, leaving 12 bases between them. This CDR3 contains 14 residues. The CDR3 region has the DNA TGTGCCTGGAGTAGGGGTAGCGGTTACAATGAGCAGTTCTTC. Translating it yields CAWSRGSGYNEQFF.

V and J are TRBV30 and TRBJ2-2; D not certain. Germline V gives CDR1 GTSNPN, CDR2 SVGIG (reference sequence). CDR3 size: 14 residues. Trimming took 2 bases from V and 1 from J, leaving 8 bases between them. The CDR3 loop reads CAWSQLMNTGELFF. CDR3 DNA: TGTGCCTGGAGTCAACTGATGAACACCGGGGAGCTGTTTTTT.

V and J are TRBV5-1 and TRBJ2-1; tentatively, D is TRBD1 (6 bases). Trimming removed 4 bases from V and 2 bases from J, with 10 bases in between. The CDR3 runs to 14 residues. The germline V gene has CDR1 SGHRS and CDR2 YFSETQ. The CDR3 here is CASSPDRAYNEQFF. In nucleotides, the CDR3 is TGCGCCAGCAGCCCGGACAGAGCCTACAATGAGCAGTTCTTC.

This clone was detected only a few times. The chain has TRBV11-2 and TRBJ1-1; D ambiguous. Trimming stripped 5 bases from V and 4 bases from J, with 8 bases between. The length of the CDR3 is 12 residues. Per the germline V gene, CDR1 is SGHAT and CDR2 is FQNNGV. CDR3 coding DNA: TGTGCCAGCAGCCCAAAGAGCACTGAAGCTTTCTTT. This encodes CASSPKSTEAFF.

The chain couples TRBV25-1 to TRBJ2-3; D not certain. CDR1 is MGHDK, CDR2 SYGVNS, per germline. This CDR3 contains 11 residues. V was cut by 6 bases and J by 6 bases, with 7 bases left in between. The CDR3 DNA follows: TGTGCCAGCAGGGTCGGGGATACGCAGTATTTT. Translating gives CASRVGDTQYF.

This sequence joins TRBV11-3 and TRBJ1-2; possibly TRBD1 for D (5 bases). Germline V gene lookup returns CDR1 SGHNT and CDR2 YENEEA. The CDR3 is 15 residues long. V was trimmed by 1 base and J by 6 bases, leaving 15 bases between them. CDR3 DNA: TGTGCCAGCAGCTTAGGAGGGACGGGGACTCATGGCTACACCTTC. It codes for CASSLGGTGTHGYTF.

This clone has only one observation. The V gene is TRBV6-5, the J gene TRBJ1-6; no clear D gene. Germline CDR1 reads MNHEY; CDR2 reads SVGAGI. The CDR3 is 13 amino acids. The V and J ends lost 0 bases and 8 bases respectively, with 5 bases between them. CDR3 coding DNA: TGTGCCAGCAGTTACTCGAGAGATTCACCCCTCCACTTT. Protein product: CASSYSRDSPLHF.

There are a few counts of this clone. The chain joins TRBV7-2 to TRBJ1-2, with TRBD1 matching over 8 bases. The CDR3 spans 13 residues. J lost 7 bases, V lost 10 bases, and 11 bases had no gene match. CDR1 and CDR2 (germline): SGHTA, FQGNSA. CDR3 in DNA: TGTGCCACCTCGACAGGGGCCGAGCGTGGCTACACCTTC. Translating it yields CATSTGAERGYTF. Full variable domain (rest looked up from reference TRBV7-2 and TRBJ1-2): GAGVSQSPSNKVTEKGKDVELRCDPISGHTALYWYRQSLGQGLEFLIYFQGNSAPDKSGLPSDRFSAERTGGSVSTLTIQRTQQEDSAVYLCATSTGAERGYTFGSGTRLTVV.

This clone was counted only a few times. The chain carries TRBV18 and TRBJ2-7, with D possibly TRBD2 on 5 matching bases. CDR1 is KGHSH, CDR2 LQKENI, per germline. The CDR3 totals 14 residues. The V gene lost 3 bases and the J gene lost 6 bases, with 15 bases spanning the gap. The CDR3 protein is CASSPVEGRAEQYF. As DNA, the CDR3 is TGTGCCAGCTCACCGGTCGAGGGCCGCGCCGAGCAGTACTTC.

This clone has more than one count but fewer than ten. The rearrangement joins TRBV25-1 to TRBJ1-4; D remains ambiguous. Per the germline V gene, CDR1 is MGHDK and CDR2 is SYGVNS. Trimming took 0 bases from V and 2 from J, leaving 4 bases between them. This CDR3 contains 14 residues. The chain's CDR3 is CASSEYPTNEKLFF. CDR3 nucleotide sequence: TGTGCCAGCAGTGAATATCCGACTAATGAAAAACTGTTTTTT.

This chain uses TRBV6-5 with TRBJ2-7; 11 bases agree with TRBD1. In germline, CDR1 is MNHEY, CDR2 SVGAGI. Trimming at V came to 3 bases and at J to 4 bases, leaving 5 bases not matched to a gene. The CDR3 consists of 15 residues. The CDR3 region is CASSYQGTGGYEQYF. In DNA, the CDR3 is TGTGCCAGCAGTTATCAGGGGACAGGGGGTTACGAGCAGTACTTC.

This clone came up a few times. The rearrangement uses TRBV30 and TRBJ1-3; weak D call: TRBD1 (6 bases). Germline V lookup: CDR1 GTSNPN, CDR2 SVGIG (reference sequence). The V and J ends lost 5 bases and 2 bases respectively, with 13 bases between them. The CDR3 runs 14 residues. The CDR3 here is CAWVKTGTGNTIYF. Written as DNA, the CDR3 is TGTGCCTGGGTGAAGACAGGCACTGGAAACACCATATATTTT.

This clone has more than one count but fewer than ten. The chain recombines TRBV7-9 with TRBJ2-1, with D possibly matching TRBD1 (5 bases). From germline, CDR1 is SEHNR and CDR2 FQNEAQ (reference sequence). Trimming cost V 5 bases and J 5 bases, with 10 bases left between them. The CDR3 sequence is 13 residues long. The CDR3 DNA reads TGTGCCAGCAGCCCCCGGACAAACAATGAGCAGTTCTTC. It is translated as CASSPRTNNEQFF.